The 11 T cell receptor beta chains below were found in one sample sequenced in a study of blood T cell repertoires in COVID-19. Some clones are missing from TCRdb's copy, which holds only in-frame ones; the method was immunoSEQ multiplex PCR. The data hold 110,000 or so clones, with 85% observed a single time. What was sequenced was peripheral blood. The receptors were gathered from a human donor in a cohort sampled during active COVID-19.

This clone was seen a few times. Additional DNA sequences in this sample encode the identical CDR3. The chain joins TRBV18 to TRBJ2-7, with D hard to call. The CDR3 extends over 12 amino acids. The germline V gene encodes CDR1 KGHSH and CDR2 LQKENI. V lost 0 bases and J 2 bases, leaving 2 bases between the germline ends. The CDR3 DNA is TGTGCCAGCTCACCACCTACCTACGAGCAGTACTTC. This gives the protein CASSPPTYEQYF.

The V call is TRBV7-2, the J call TRBJ2-7, with a tentative D call TRBD1 (5 bases). Germline CDR1 and CDR2: SGHTA and FQGNSA. The length of the CDR3 is 12 residues. V gave up 3 bases and J gave up 2 bases, with 5 bases separating them. The CDR3 region is CASSLDTYEQYF. The CDR3 region has the DNA TGTGCCAGCAGCTTGGACACCTACGAGCAGTACTTC.

The chain employs TRBV16 and TRBJ1-5; TRBD1 might be the D (5 bases). The CDR3 sequence is 13 residues long. Trimming took 8 bases from V and 2 from J, leaving 10 bases between them. CDR1 is KGHSY and CDR2 is FQNENV in the germline V gene. The CDR3 sequence: CASAKGGNQPQHF. The CDR3 DNA reads as TGTGCCAGCGCCAAAGGGGGCAATCAGCCCCAGCATTTT.

This rearrangement joins TRBV7-2 to TRBJ1-1, with D possibly matching TRBD1 (5 bases). Germline values: CDR1 SGHTA, CDR2 FQGNSA. Trimming removed 5 bases from V and 3 bases from J, with 7 bases in between. This CDR3 is 12 amino acids long. The CDR3 DNA sequence: TGTGCCAGCAGCCGACAGCACACTGAAGCTTTCTTT. Amino acids: CASSRQHTEAFF.

The gene calls are TRBV6-2 or TRBV6-3 and TRBJ2-3; no definite D call. V was shortened by 0 bases and J by 2 bases, with 9 bases between the two germline ends. The CDR3 is made up of 15 amino acids. CDR1 and CDR2 from the germline V gene are MNHEY and SVGEGT. This CDR3 is CASSYSKQFTDTQYF. CDR3 coding DNA: TGTGCCAGCAGTTACTCAAAACAGTTCACAGATACGCAGTATTTT.

The V and J genes are TRBV7-3 and TRBJ2-3, with D tentatively TRBD2 (6 bases). CDR3 size: 17 residues. The germline V and J ends were trimmed by 3 bases and 4 bases, with 20 bases remaining between them. Germline V gene sequence: CDR1 SGHTA, CDR2 FQGTGA. CDR3 residues: CASSFPADGRGPDTQYF. CDR3 DNA sequence: TGTGCCAGCAGCTTTCCCGCGGATGGGCGGGGACCAGATACGCAGTATTTT.

The chain links TRBV29-1 to TRBJ2-7, with 9 bases aligning to TRBD1. J lost 2 bases, V lost 0 bases, and 2 bases had no gene match. The V gene's germline CDR1 is SQVTM and CDR2 ANQGSEA. The length of the CDR3 is 14 residues. The chain's CDR3 is CSVEDGDRAYEQYF. The CDR3 nucleotides read TGCAGCGTTGAAGATGGGGACAGGGCCTACGAGCAGTACTTC.

This sequence joins TRBV6-6 and TRBJ1-1; the D gene is possibly TRBD1 (5 bases). Per germline, CDR1 MNHNY and CDR2 SVGAGI (reference sequence). V lost 0 bases, J lost 7 bases, and 9 bases lay in between. The CDR3 extends over 13 amino acids. In nucleotides, the CDR3 is TGTGCCAGCAGTTACTCTTCGGGGGTTGAAGCTTTCTTT. It codes for CASSYSSGVEAFF.

This chain uses TRBV2 with TRBJ1-1; D might be TRBD1 (5 bases). The V and J ends lost 8 bases and 6 bases respectively, with 25 bases between them. The CDR3 has 16 residues. Germline assignment: CDR1 SNHLY and CDR2 FYNNEI. CDR3 protein: CASFPRDSLGRSEAFF. CDR3 sequence (DNA): TGTGCCAGCTTTCCCCGGGACTCACTAGGGCGTTCTGAAGCTTTCTTT. Looking up the rest from reference TRBV2 and TRBJ1-1 gives the full variable domain: EPEVTQTPSHQVTQMGQEVILRCVPISNHLYFYWYRQILGQKVEFLVSFYNNEISEKSEIFDDQFSVERPDGSNFTLKIRSTKLEDSAMYFCASFPRDSLGRSEAFFGQGTRLTVV.

The chain uses TRBV4-1 and TRBJ2-3, with 8 bases aligning to TRBD2. CDR3 length: 16 amino acids. V gave up 0 bases and J gave up 4 bases; unmatched junction bases: 6. From germline, CDR1 is MGHRA and CDR2 YSYEKL. CDR3 sequence: CASSQDPGTRADTQYF. The CDR3, as DNA: TGCGCCAGCAGCCAAGATCCGGGGACTAGGGCAGATACGCAGTATTTT.

The chain is built from TRBV23-1 and TRBJ2-3, with 7 positions matching TRBD1. TRBV23-1 is sorted into the ORF group, with uncertain function. The CDR3 is made up of 21 amino acids. V lost 2 bases, J lost 0 bases, and 20 bases stayed unmatched. The CDR3 bases are TGCGCCAGCAGTCAACCCCATGGGATAAGGGGGCCCCCCCGCAGCACAGATACGCAGTATTTT. This sequence encodes CASSQPHGIRGPPRSTDTQYF.